What follows are 13 T cell receptor beta chains derived from one specimen sequenced in a study of shared clonotypes between healthy human individuals. Produced via immunoSEQ multiplex PCR; TCRdb's table is partial and in-frame only. The repertoire includes about 800,000 clones, approximately 96% of them detected once, and less than 0.3% sits in the top ten. CD8 cells classed as naive were CD45RO-negative and positively selected for CCR7, excluding terminally differentiated effector memory CD45RA+ cells. Sample: naive CD8+ T cells sorted from blood. These receptor sequences come from a young man in good health.

This clone showed up just once. This chain joins TRBV7-2 and TRBJ2-7, with 8 bases matching TRBD1. The CDR3 consists of 21 residues. Trimming at V came to 0 bases and at J to 0 bases, leaving 19 bases not matched to a gene. From germline, CDR1 is SGHTA and CDR2 FQGNSA. This CDR3 reads CASSLAVSFGQGALSSYEQYF. DNA of the CDR3: TGTGCCAGCAGCTTAGCTGTGTCGTTCGGCCAGGGGGCCCTAAGCTCCTACGAGCAGTACTTC.

This clone was detected only once. The rearrangement links TRBV9 to TRBJ1-5, with D uncertain. The germline gives CDR1 SGDLS, CDR2 YYNGEE. The V and J ends lost 4 bases and 4 bases respectively, with 12 bases between them. This CDR3 is 14 amino acids long. CDR3 loop: CASSPGGSNQPQHF. The CDR3, as DNA: TGTGCCAGCAGCCCAGGAGGGTCAAATCAGCCCCAGCATTTT.

This chain uses TRBV9 with TRBJ2-7, with a weak D call TRBD2 (5 bases). CDR1 SGDLS and CDR2 YYNGEE come from the germline V gene. The CDR3 runs to 14 residues. V was cut by 3 bases and J by 5 bases, with 15 bases left in between. In DNA form, the CDR3 reads TGTGCCAGCAGCGAGGCCTGGGCAGCGGACGAGCAGTACTTC. Amino acids: CASSEAWAADEQYF. The variable domain in full, completed from reference TRBV9 and TRBJ2-7, reads DSGVTQTPKHLITATGQRVTLRCSPRSGDLSVYWYQQSLDQGLQFLIQYYNGEERAKGNILERFSAQQFPDLHSELNLSSLELGDSALYFCASSEAWAADEQYFGPGTRLTVT.

The chain joins TRBV5-6 to TRBJ2-7, with TRBD2 matching 7 bases. Germline values: CDR1 SGHDT, CDR2 YYEEEE. V was pared by 4 bases and J by 3 bases, with 4 bases of the junction left unmatched. CDR3 length equals 13 residues. The CDR3 nucleotides are TGTGCCAGCAGCCAAAGCGGGAACTACGAGCAGTACTTC. Translated, it gives CASSQSGNYEQYF.

The chain recombines TRBV29-1 with TRBJ2-2; the D gene is possibly TRBD1 (5 bases). Germline V gene lookup returns CDR1 SQVTM and CDR2 ANQGSEA. V was clipped by 3 bases and J by 6 bases, with 8 bases between them. The CDR3 extends over 12 amino acids. CDR3 sequence: CSVDGAAGELFF. The CDR3 coding sequence is TGCAGCGTTGATGGGGCAGCCGGGGAGCTGTTTTTT.

This clone was recorded only once. The chain uses TRBV28 and TRBJ2-7; perhaps TRBD1 as D (6 bases). Germline V gene lookup returns CDR1 MDHEN and CDR2 SYDVKM. The length of the CDR3 is 14 residues. V was pared by 3 bases and J by 5 bases, with 14 bases between. The CDR3 DNA reads as TGTGCCAGCAGTTTGGAGCAGGGGTCGGACGAGCAGTACTTC. The encoded protein is CASSLEQGSDEQYF.

Notes on this clone: Distinct nucleotide sequences in the sample also encode this CDR3. The V gene is TRBV9, the J gene TRBJ2-7; unclear D gene. This CDR3 has 14 amino acids. Trimming took 0 bases from V and 1 from J, leaving 8 bases between them. Germline V gives CDR1 SGDLS, CDR2 YYNGEE. CDR3 in amino acids: CASSVDGSSYEQYF. CDR3 sequence (DNA): TGTGCCAGCAGCGTAGATGGCAGTTCCTACGAGCAGTACTTC.

As for this clone: The sample contains more than one DNA sequence encoding this CDR3. This chain joins TRBV7-9 and TRBJ2-2, with 12 bases fitting TRBD2. CDR3 length: 16 amino acids. Trimming removed 1 base from V and 5 bases from J; junction bases left unmatched: 2. Per germline, CDR1 SEHNR and CDR2 FQNEAQ (reference sequence). The CDR3 coding sequence is TGTGCCAGCAGCTTAGACCTAGCGGGAGGGACCGGGGAGCTGTTTTTT. The encoded protein is CASSLDLAGGTGELFF.

Points on this clone: Other nucleotide sequences from this sample produce the same CDR3. The chain recombines TRBV7-9 with TRBJ2-1; 12 bases agree with TRBD2. The germline V gene encodes CDR1 SEHNR and CDR2 FQNEAQ (reference sequence). This CDR3 region has 15 residues. The trim removed 6 bases at V and 0 bases at J, leaving 0 bases unmatched. The CDR3 reads CASRTSGSSYNEQFF. In DNA, the CDR3 is TGTGCCAGCAGGACTAGCGGGAGCTCCTACAATGAGCAGTTCTTC.

The chain links TRBV6-5 to TRBJ2-1; 7 bases agree with TRBD2. The CDR3 is made up of 15 amino acids. V lost 0 bases to trimming and J lost 10 bases; unmatched junction nucleotides: 9. CDR1 is MNHEY, CDR2 SVGAGI, per germline. CDR3 nucleotide sequence: TGTGCCAGCAGTTACTCGGCCCTCGGGGACTACGAGCAGTTCTTC. Its protein product is CASSYSALGDYEQFF.

Details on this clone: The sample holds other DNA sequences that translate to the same CDR3. The rearrangement links TRBV29-1 to TRBJ1-1; D is unclear. This CDR3 has 12 residues. The germline V gene has CDR1 SQVTM and CDR2 ANQGSEA. V gave up 5 bases and J gave up 0 bases, with 7 bases separating them. The CDR3 DNA is TGCAGCGTTCGCAGGTTGAACACTGAAGCTTTCTTT. Its translation is CSVRRLNTEAFF. Full variable domain (remainder filled in from reference TRBV29-1 and TRBJ1-1): SAVISQKPSRDICQRGTSLTIQCQVDSQVTMMFWYRQQPGQSLTLIATANQGSEATYESGFVIDKFPISRPNLTFSTLTVSNMSPEDSSIYLCSVRRLNTEAFFGQGTRLTVV.

This chain joins TRBV12-5 and TRBJ2-1; TRBD2 agrees at 8 bases. Germline trimming cut 0 bases from V and 7 bases from J; bases unmatched to any gene: 11. Germline V gene lookup returns CDR1 LGHNT and CDR2 FRNRAP. CDR3 length equals 17 residues. The CDR3 here is CASGLVLSGEVVNEQFF. In DNA form, the CDR3 reads TGTGCTAGTGGTTTGGTACTTAGCGGGGAGGTCGTGAATGAGCAGTTCTTC.

Remarks on this clone: The same CDR3 arises from other DNA sequences in this sample as well. The gene calls are TRBV28 and TRBJ2-7, with 9 positions matching TRBD2. The CDR3 spans 13 residues. The junction had 0 bases not matched to a gene; V was cut back by 2 bases and J by 4 bases. Germline CDR1 is MDHEN and CDR2 is SYDVKM. CDR3 sequence: CASSLLAGYEQYF. The CDR3 DNA sequence: TGTGCCAGCAGTTTACTAGCGGGGTACGAGCAGTACTTC.